This passage covers 5 T cell receptor beta chains from one sample sequenced in a study of cytomegalovirus exposure and HLA in healthy donors. The PCR employed 60 Vbeta primers together with 13 Jbeta primers. The method was immunoSEQ multiplex PCR; TCRdb's version includes in-frame clones alone and lacks a portion of them. The top ten hold about 2.5% of the sample, which has about 170,000 clones, 79% seen once. The source material was PBMCs. Source of these receptors: a woman aged 45-59 years in good health and CMV-seronegative.

The chain is built from TRBV7-2 and TRBJ1-4; a possible D gene is TRBD1 (6 bases). Germline CDR1 reads SGHTA; CDR2 reads FQGNSA. This CDR3 has 14 amino acids. Trimming took 1 base from V and 5 from J, leaving 8 bases between them. In DNA, the CDR3 is TGTGCCAGCAGCTTAGGCAGGGGCAATGAAAAACTGTTTTTT. This encodes CASSLGRGNEKLFF.

The J gene is TRBJ1-4, the V gene TRBV14; D is ambiguous. Trimming left V 1 base short and J 2 bases short, with 14 bases between. Germline loops: CDR1 SGHDN, CDR2 FVKESK. The CDR3 is 17 residues long. The CDR3 protein is CASSQGGPYPTNEKLFF. For the CDR3, the DNA is TGTGCCAGCAGCCAAGGTGGCCCATACCCGACTAATGAAAAACTGTTTTTT.

The chain uses TRBV4-3 and TRBJ1-6; 9 bases align to TRBD1. With V trimmed by 0 bases and J by 10 bases, 7 bases remained unmatched. CDR1 is LGHNA, CDR2 YSLEER, per germline. The CDR3 sequence is 16 residues long. The CDR3 protein is CASSQDVGQGLSPLHF. As DNA, the CDR3 is TGCGCCAGCAGCCAAGATGTGGGACAGGGTTTATCACCCCTCCACTTT.

The V gene is TRBV19, the J gene TRBJ1-2; 11 bases line up with TRBD1. Per the germline V gene, CDR1 is LNHDA and CDR2 is SQIVND (reference sequence). With 3 bases clipped from V and 6 bases from J, the junction kept 3 bases outside the gene matches. The CDR3 has 14 residues. In DNA form, the CDR3 reads TGTGCCAGTAGTATTGGACAGGGGGCCGATGGCTACACCTTC. It is translated as CASSIGQGADGYTF.

The gene calls are TRBV2 and TRBJ2-7; D perhaps matches TRBD1 (5 bases). Trimming stripped 3 bases from V and 7 bases from J, with 16 bases between. The germline V gene encodes CDR1 SNHLY and CDR2 FYNNEI. The CDR3 is 14 residues long. The CDR3 here is CASSEEGAYVEQYF. The CDR3, as DNA: TGTGCCAGCAGTGAGGAAGGGGCCTACGTGGAGCAGTACTTC.